The 2 T cell receptor beta chains below come from one sample, sequenced in a study of T cell responses to AZD1222 COVID-19 vaccine. Profiling relied on immunoSEQ multiplex PCR, and the TCRdb table lists in-frame clones only, not all of them. The data contain about 60,000 clones, 75% to 85% of them seen just once; the ten biggest clones take up roughly 20%. Sequences were derived from peripheral blood, sampled on day 0 of AZD1222 vaccination. The receptors were gathered from an adult in good health.

The V gene is TRBV2, the J gene TRBJ1-1; TRBD1 agrees at 7 bases. Per germline, CDR1 SNHLY and CDR2 FYNNEI. The CDR3 spans 18 residues. V gave up 2 bases and J gave up 0 bases; unmatched junction bases: 12. CDR3 sequence: CASSEREGLTGLNTEAFF. DNA for the CDR3: TGTGCCAGCAGTGAACGGGAGGGGTTGACAGGGTTGAACACTGAAGCTTTCTTT. Full variable domain (missing parts from reference TRBV2 and TRBJ1-1): EPEVTQTPSHQVTQMGQEVILRCVPISNHLYFYWYRQILGQKVEFLVSFYNNEISEKSEIFDDQFSVERPDGSNFTLKIRSTKLEDSAMYFCASSEREGLTGLNTEAFFGQGTRLTVV.

The V call is TRBV29-1, the J call TRBJ2-7, with a tentative D call TRBD1 (5 bases). Trimming pared 5 bases from V and 6 bases from J, leaving 11 bases between. Germline CDR1 is SQVTM and CDR2 is ANQGSEA. CDR3 size: 11 residues. The CDR3 nucleotides read TGCAGCGTTCGGACCACAGGCGAGCAGTACGTC. Protein: CSVRTTGEQYV.